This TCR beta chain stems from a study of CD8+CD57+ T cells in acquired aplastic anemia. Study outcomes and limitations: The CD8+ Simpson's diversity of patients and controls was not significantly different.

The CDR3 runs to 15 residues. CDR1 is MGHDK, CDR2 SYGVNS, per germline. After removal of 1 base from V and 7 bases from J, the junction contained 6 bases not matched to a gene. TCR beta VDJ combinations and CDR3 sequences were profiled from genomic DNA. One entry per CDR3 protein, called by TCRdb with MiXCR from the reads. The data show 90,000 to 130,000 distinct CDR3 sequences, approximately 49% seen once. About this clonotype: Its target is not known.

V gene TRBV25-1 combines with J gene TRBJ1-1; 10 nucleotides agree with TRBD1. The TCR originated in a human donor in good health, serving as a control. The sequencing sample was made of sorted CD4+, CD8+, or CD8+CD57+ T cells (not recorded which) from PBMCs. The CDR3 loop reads CASSEWTGGSVEAFF. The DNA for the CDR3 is TGTGCCAGCAGTGAATGGACAGGGGGTAGCGTTGAAGCTTTCTTT.